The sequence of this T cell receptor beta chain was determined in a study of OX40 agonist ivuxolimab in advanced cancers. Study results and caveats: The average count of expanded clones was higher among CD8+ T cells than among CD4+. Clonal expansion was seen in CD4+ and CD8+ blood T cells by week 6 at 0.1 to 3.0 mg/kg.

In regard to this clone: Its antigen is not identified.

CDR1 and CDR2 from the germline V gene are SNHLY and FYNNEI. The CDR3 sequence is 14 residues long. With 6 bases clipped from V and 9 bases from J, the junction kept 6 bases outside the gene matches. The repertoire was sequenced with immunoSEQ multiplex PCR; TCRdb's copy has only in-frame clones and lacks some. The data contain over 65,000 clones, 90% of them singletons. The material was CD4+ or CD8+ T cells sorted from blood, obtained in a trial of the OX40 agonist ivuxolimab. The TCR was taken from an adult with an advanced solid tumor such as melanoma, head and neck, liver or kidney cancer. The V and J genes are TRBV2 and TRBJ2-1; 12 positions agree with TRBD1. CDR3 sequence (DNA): TGTGCCAGCAGGACCGGGACAGGGGGCGGTGAGCAGTTCTTC. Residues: CASRTGTGGGEQFF.